A single sample gave rise to the 25 T cell receptor beta chains below, sequenced in a study of T-cell reconstitution after alpha-beta-depleted transplantation in children. Unique molecular identifiers were incorporated during preparation of the TCRbeta library. TCRdb re-called the PCR reads with MiXCR, one entry per CDR3 protein. The top ten hold 13% of the sample, which has under 75,000 distinct CDR3 sequences, roughly a tenth seen once. The sequenced sample was PBMCs, obtained before TCRalphabeta/CD19-depleted stem cell transplant. The source is a boy younger than 18 with acute myeloid leukemia, due to receive a stem cell transplant.

This clonotype was recorded at least ten times. This rearrangement joins TRBV2 to TRBJ2-7; D not resolved. Germline V lookup: CDR1 SNHLY, CDR2 FYNNEI. The CDR3 contains 11 residues. Between the trimmed V and J ends, which lost 3 bases and 0 bases, there was a span of 0 bases. The CDR3 DNA sequence: TGTGCCAGCAGTGACTCCTACGAGCAGTACGTC. Translating gives CASSDSYEQYV.

This clonotype was counted many times. The chain has TRBV20-1 and TRBJ2-1; no clear D gene. The CDR3 extends over 11 amino acids. The V end lost 3 bases, the J end lost 8 bases, and 8 bases lay between the germline ends. CDR1 DFQATT and CDR2 SNEGSKA come from the germline V gene (reference sequence). The CDR3 region has the DNA TGCAGTGCTAGTAACCTGGATGAGCAGTTCTTC. It translates to CSASNLDEQFF.

This clonotype was observed at least ten times. This chain uses TRBV27 with TRBJ1-2, with TRBD1 as a possible D gene (6 bases). V shed 6 bases and J shed 4 bases, with 15 bases lying between them. CDR3 size: 14 residues. The germline gives CDR1 MNHEY, CDR2 SMNVEV (reference sequence). This CDR3 reads CASRLQGSSYGYTF. The CDR3 DNA is TGTGCCAGCAGGTTACAGGGAAGTAGCTATGGCTACACCTTC.

The V gene is TRBV19, the J gene TRBJ1-2; D is unresolved. Germline CDR1 LNHDA, CDR2 SQIVND (reference sequence). Trimming cost V 9 bases and J 4 bases, with 6 bases left between them. This CDR3 comprises 10 residues. In nucleotides, the CDR3 is TGTGCCAGCGGAACCTATGGCTACACCTTC. This translates into CASGTYGYTF. The variable domain in full, completed from reference TRBV19 and TRBJ1-2, reads DGGITQSPKYLFRKEGQNVTLSCEQNLNHDAMYWYRQDPGQGLRLIYYSQIVNDFQKGDIAEGYSVSREKKESFPLTVTSAQKNPTAFYLCASGTYGYTFGSGTRLTVV.

This clonotype was detected ten times or more. The V gene is TRBV20-1, the J gene TRBJ2-3; tentatively, D is TRBD1 (6 bases). The CDR3 consists of 13 residues. V was cut by 3 bases and J by 0 bases, with 7 bases left in between. Germline V lookup: CDR1 DFQATT, CDR2 SNEGSKA (reference sequence). In DNA form, the CDR3 reads TGCAGTGCTAGGGGGGCGAGCACAGATACGCAGTATTTT. Its protein product is CSARGASTDTQYF.

The chain links TRBV7-9 to TRBJ1-6; D is unresolved. Germline CDR1 SEHNR, CDR2 FQNEAQ (reference sequence). This CDR3 is 13 amino acids long. Trimming stripped 4 bases from V and 10 bases from J, with 11 bases between. CDR3 nucleotides: TGTGCCAGCAGCTCGAGGGTAGGATCACCCCTCCACTTT. Protein sequence: CASSSRVGSPLHF.

This clonotype showed up many times. The rearrangement uses TRBV5-1 and TRBJ1-2; 9 bases are shared with TRBD1. The CDR3 runs 16 residues. Trimming at V came to 3 bases and at J to 4 bases, leaving 10 bases not matched to a gene. Germline CDR1 reads SGHRS; CDR2 reads YFSETQ. CDR3 amino acids: CASSSSPLTGGYGYTF. The CDR3 DNA follows: TGCGCCAGCAGCTCCTCACCCCTGACAGGGGGCTATGGCTACACCTTC.

This chain connects TRBV28 to TRBJ2-1, with D tentatively TRBD1 or TRBD2 (5 bases each). Trimming took 6 bases from V and 7 from J, leaving 16 bases between them. Germline V CDR1 and CDR2: MDHEN, SYDVKM. The CDR3 contains 14 residues. The CDR3 DNA reads as TGTGCCAGCAGAGCAGCCGGGGCCAATAATGAGCAGTTCTTC. Translating gives CASRAAGANNEQFF.

This clonotype has ten or more counts. The V and J genes are TRBV10-3 and TRBJ2-2, with TRBD1 identical over 11 bases. CDR3 length: 17 amino acids. Germline V gene sequence: CDR1 ENHRY, CDR2 SYGVKD. Trimming removed 4 bases from V and 3 bases from J; junction bases left unmatched: 7. CDR3 in amino acids: CAISGDRTGGYTGELFF. CDR3 in DNA: TGTGCCATCAGTGGGGATCGGACAGGGGGCTACACCGGGGAGCTGTTTTTT.

This clonotype was seen many times. This chain links TRBV6-5 with TRBJ2-1, with no clear D. CDR3 length: 15 amino acids. Looked up from germline, CDR1 is MNHEY and CDR2 is SVGAGI. V was cut by 0 bases and J by 5 bases, with 11 bases left in between. The CDR3 region is CASSYSRVPNNEQFF. CDR3 in DNA: TGTGCCAGCAGTTACTCCCGGGTACCAAACAATGAGCAGTTCTTC.

This chain uses TRBV20-1 with TRBJ1-4; 8 bases align to TRBD1. V shed 6 bases and J 2 bases; nucleotides not matched to a gene: 2. CDR1 and CDR2 (germline): DFQATT, SNEGSKA (reference sequence). The CDR3 is 13 amino acids. The CDR3 nucleotides read TGCAGTGCCCGGACAGGGACTAATGAAAAACTGTTTTTT. It yields the protein CSARTGTNEKLFF.

This clonotype was picked up many times. V is TRBV6-2 or TRBV6-3 and J is TRBJ1-2; D is possibly TRBD1 (5 bases). The CDR3 has 14 residues. V lost 4 bases and J 5 bases, leaving 14 bases between the germline ends. Germline loops: CDR1 MNHEY, CDR2 SVGEGT. The CDR3 DNA reads TGTGCCAGCAGTTCCCCGGGACGGAATTATGGCTACACCTTC. It specifies CASSSPGRNYGYTF.

This clonotype was detected ten times or more. The gene calls are TRBV12-3 or TRBV12-4 and TRBJ2-5, with a weak D call TRBD1 (5 bases). This CDR3 is 13 amino acids long. The V gene lost 1 base and the J gene lost 5 bases, with 8 bases spanning the gap. DNA for the CDR3: TGTGCCAGCAGTTTAGAGGGGTGGGAGACCCAGTACTTC. Residues: CASSLEGWETQYF.

This clonotype showed up many times. The chain uses TRBV28 and TRBJ2-2; 8 bases agree with TRBD1. The CDR3 is made up of 16 amino acids. The germline CDR1 and CDR2 sequences are MDHEN and SYDVKM. After removal of 4 bases from V and 5 bases from J, the junction contained 9 bases not matched to a gene. For the CDR3, the DNA is TGTGCCAGCAGTTCATACTGGGACAGGAAGACCGGGGAGCTGTTTTTT. Translated: CASSSYWDRKTGELFF.

A few counts support this clonotype. This sequence joins TRBV15 and TRBJ2-5; the D gene is possibly TRBD1 (5 bases). The ends were cut back, 3 bases at V and 1 base at J, with 12 bases in the middle. Germline-derived CDR1 and CDR2 are LNHNV and YYDKDF (reference sequence). This CDR3 is built from 15 residues. CDR3 nucleotides: TGTGCCACCAGCAGTCAGACAGTCGGCCAAGAGACCCAGTACTTC. Translating it yields CATSSQTVGQETQYF.

This clonotype has a handful of counts. J is TRBJ2-3 and V is TRBV7-9, with D unclear. Germline V lookup: CDR1 SEHNR, CDR2 FQNEAQ (reference sequence). V gave up 6 bases and J gave up 4 bases, with 14 bases separating them. This CDR3 contains 14 residues. The CDR3 DNA reads as TGTGCCAGCAGTTCTAGTGAGAGCGCAGATACGCAGTATTTT. As protein: CASSSSESADTQYF.

This clonotype has at least ten counts. The chain carries TRBV11-1 and TRBJ2-5; 8 bases line up with TRBD1. V dropped 6 bases and J dropped 3; count of bases not matched to a gene: 18. The CDR3 loop spans 18 amino acids. Germline V gene lookup returns CDR1 SGHAT and CDR2 FQDESV (reference sequence). The CDR3 loop is CASSIGKWTGLGEETQYF. CDR3 bases: TGTGCCAGCAGTATCGGAAAATGGACAGGGTTGGGAGAAGAGACCCAGTACTTC.

This clonotype was recorded at least ten times. The chain combines TRBV12-3 or TRBV12-4 with TRBJ2-3, with D perhaps assigned TRBD1 or TRBD2 (5 bases each). This CDR3 has 13 residues. V lost 6 bases, J lost 11 bases, and 18 bases lay in between. In DNA, the CDR3 is TGTGCCAGCAGCCAGTATGGGGACGCAGGGCAGTATTTT. The encoded protein is CASSQYGDAGQYF.

This chain joins TRBV12-3 or TRBV12-4 and TRBJ2-3, with 9 bases matching TRBD1. J gave up 5 bases and V 5 bases, and 8 bases lay outside the gene matches. The length of the CDR3 is 15 residues. Here the CDR3 reads CASSAPGQGGDTQYF. The CDR3 bases are TGTGCCAGCAGTGCCCCGGGACAGGGAGGAGATACGCAGTATTTT.

This clonotype was seen only a few times. The rearrangement links TRBV19 to TRBJ2-3; D might be TRBD2 (6 bases). This CDR3 is 15 amino acids long. Trimming removed 3 bases from V and 4 bases from J, with 14 bases in between. Germline CDR1 is LNHDA and CDR2 is SQIVND (reference sequence). The CDR3 spells CASSMRRDGSDTQYF. The CDR3 nucleotides are TGTGCCAGTAGTATGAGGCGGGATGGATCAGATACGCAGTATTTT.

There are many counts of this clonotype. J is TRBJ2-7 and V is TRBV5-1; D perhaps matches TRBD2 (6 bases). V dropped 2 bases and J dropped 7 bases, with 13 bases sitting between them. Germline lookup yields CDR1 SGHRS and CDR2 YFSETQ. CDR3 length equals 13 residues. CDR3 amino acids: CASSLAVGGEQYV. CDR3 in DNA: TGCGCCAGCAGCTTAGCAGTCGGAGGGGAGCAGTACGTC.

V usage is TRBV20-1 and J usage is TRBJ2-7; tentatively, D is TRBD1 or TRBD2 (5 bases each). Germline CDR1 reads DFQATT; CDR2 reads SNEGSKA (reference sequence). CDR3 length: 13 amino acids. Deletions cut 4 bases from V and 2 bases from J, with 12 bases between. The CDR3 DNA sequence: TGCAGTGCTATCCGGGACGCCGCCTACGAGCAGTACTTC. Amino acid sequence: CSAIRDAAYEQYF.

This clonotype showed up just a few times. This chain links TRBV15 with TRBJ2-1, with TRBD1 matching 8 bases. Trimming took 5 bases from V and 4 from J; bases not matched to a gene: 7. CDR3 length equals 15 residues. Germline V lookup: CDR1 LNHNV, CDR2 YYDKDF (reference sequence). The CDR3 region has the DNA TGTGCCACCAGCCCGAGGGGGACAGGTTACAATGAGCAGTTCTTC. It translates to CATSPRGTGYNEQFF.

In its sample, this clonotype was seen many times. The chain employs TRBV5-1 and TRBJ2-5; the D gene could be TRBD1 or TRBD2 (6 bases each). CDR1 SGHRS and CDR2 YFSETQ come from the germline V gene. Trimming left V 3 bases short and J 2 bases short, with 14 bases between. The CDR3 has 15 residues. This chain's CDR3 is CASSSFRGLQETQYF. The CDR3 coding sequence is TGCGCCAGCAGCTCCTTCCGGGGGCTTCAAGAGACCCAGTACTTC.

This clonotype was picked up many times. DNA of the CDR3: TGTGCCAGCAGCTTAGTTCCAGCGGGGATCGGTGATACGCAGTATTTT. Residues: CASSLVPAGIGDTQYF. The rearrangement uses TRBV7-6 and TRBJ2-3, with 7 bases matching TRBD2. The CDR3 length is 16 residues. The V segment lost 1 base and the J segment 6 bases; nucleotides outside the gene matches: 10. From germline, CDR1 is SGHVS and CDR2 FNYEAQ.